Listed here are 22 T cell receptor beta chains from one sample, sequenced in a study of response to subunit inactivated influenza vaccine. TCRdb processed the RT-PCR reads anew with MiXCR; each CDR3 protein has one entry. The sample comprises 500,000 to 600,000 distinct CDR3 sequences, 12% of which are singletons, and about 10% rests with the top ten. Here the sequenced sample was PBMCs from blood, taken on the day of vaccination. The receptors stem from a man over 45 who received an inactivated influenza vaccine.

The table lists this clonotype with a few counts. This chain uses TRBV28 with TRBJ2-7, with unresolved D. Deletions cut 5 bases from V and 2 bases from J, with 13 bases between. Germline V gene data show CDR1 as MDHEN and CDR2 as SYDVKM. The CDR3 contains 14 residues. CDR3 bases: TGTGCCAGCAGTCCCGTTTTGAGTACCTACGAGCAGTACTTC. Residues: CASSPVLSTYEQYF.

This clonotype turned up a few times. The V call is TRBV27, the J call TRBJ1-4; maybe TRBD1 (6 bases). Germline V gene data show CDR1 as MNHEY and CDR2 as SMNVEV (reference sequence). V lost 4 bases and J 7 bases, leaving 13 bases between the germline ends. There are 14 residues in the CDR3. CDR3 sequence (DNA): TGTGCCAGCAGTTCCACAAACAGGGCTGAAAAACTGTTTTTT. Translating it yields CASSSTNRAEKLFF.

The V and J genes are TRBV5-1 and TRBJ2-7; unclear D gene. With 0 bases removed from V and 2 bases from J, the gap between germline ends came to 9 bases. This CDR3 has 14 residues. Germline V gene lookup returns CDR1 SGHRS and CDR2 YFSETQ. The CDR3 sequence is CASSLADPAYEQYF. Written as DNA, the CDR3 is TGCGCCAGCAGCTTGGCTGATCCCGCCTACGAGCAGTACTTC.

This clonotype has at least ten counts. The chain has TRBV20-1 and TRBJ2-3, with D maybe TRBD2 (6 bases). V lost 6 bases and J 1 base, leaving 11 bases between the germline ends. This CDR3 spans 13 amino acids. CDR1 and CDR2 (germline): DFQATT, SNEGSKA (reference sequence). CDR3: CSAPWGGTDTQYF. The CDR3 DNA sequence: TGCAGTGCCCCTTGGGGGGGCACAGATACGCAGTATTTT.

There are many counts of this clonotype. The chain recombines TRBV20-1 with TRBJ1-1; TRBD1 agrees at 8 bases. The CDR3 runs to 13 residues. The germline V gene has CDR1 DFQATT and CDR2 SNEGSKA (reference sequence). V shed 2 bases and J 5 bases; nucleotides not matched to a gene: 4. The DNA of the CDR3 is TGCAGTGCTAGAATACAGGGGGGGACTGAAGCTTTCTTT. This translates into CSARIQGGTEAFF.

V and J are TRBV4-3 and TRBJ1-5; the D is unclear. The CDR3 extends over 15 amino acids. V lost 0 bases, J lost 0 bases, and 6 bases lay in between. Germline V CDR1 and CDR2: LGHNA, YSLEER. For the CDR3, the DNA is TGCGCCAGCAGCCAAGAGAAGTCTAGCAATCAGCCCCAGCATTTT. Translated, it gives CASSQEKSSNQPQHF.

This chain links TRBV7-9 with TRBJ2-1; 9 nucleotides align to TRBD2. The junction had 13 bases not matched to a gene; V was cut back by 5 bases and J by 8 bases. CDR1 SEHNR and CDR2 FQNEAQ come from the germline V gene (reference sequence). The length of the CDR3 is 16 residues. The CDR3 region is CASSRKVAGEGDEQFF. The CDR3, as DNA: TGTGCCAGCAGCCGAAAAGTAGCGGGAGAGGGGGATGAGCAGTTCTTC.

The V and J genes are TRBV12-3 or TRBV12-4 and TRBJ2-3; D unresolved. The CDR3 contains 14 residues. Between the trimmed V and J ends, which lost 6 bases and 6 bases, there was a span of 16 bases. DNA for the CDR3: TGTGCCAGCAGAGAAAGGCCCCCCGCGGATACGCAGTATTTT. Translated: CASRERPPADTQYF.

This clonotype was recorded at least ten times. V usage is TRBV11-2 and J usage is TRBJ2-7; D is unclear. Looked up from germline, CDR1 is SGHAT and CDR2 is FQNNGV. The CDR3 loop spans 15 amino acids. Trimming left V 4 bases short and J 3 bases short, with 16 bases between. The CDR3 DNA sequence: TGTGCCAGCAGCTCACCTCGCAGGACCTTCTACGAGCAGTACTTC. Translating it yields CASSSPRRTFYEQYF.

This clonotype was counted between two and nine times. J is TRBJ2-5 and V is TRBV7-2; 9 nucleotides line up with TRBD1. Germline CDR1 is SGHTA and CDR2 is FQGNSA. V lost 5 bases to trimming and J lost 5 bases; unmatched junction nucleotides: 9. This CDR3 is 15 amino acids long. CDR3 nucleotide sequence: TGTGCCAGCAGCAAACAGGGGGCGTCGTATGAGACCCAGTACTTC. Translated: CASSKQGASYETQYF. The complete variable domain, with remaining parts taken from reference TRBV7-2 and TRBJ2-5, reads GAGVSQSPSNKVTEKGKDVELRCDPISGHTALYWYRQSLGQGLEFLIYFQGNSAPDKSGLPSDRFSAERTGGSVSTLTIQRTQQEDSAVYLCASSKQGASYETQYFGPGTRLLVL.

The sample holds a few counts of this clonotype. This chain links TRBV7-9 with TRBJ2-7; 14 nucleotides agree with TRBD2. The CDR3 contains 17 residues. V was clipped by 3 bases and J by 2 bases; unmatched bases: 6. Germline CDR1 is SEHNR and CDR2 is FQNEAQ (reference sequence). Written as DNA, the CDR3 is TGTGCCAGCAGCTTTGGGACTAGCGGGAGAGCCCCCTACGAGCAGTACTTC. It yields the protein CASSFGTSGRAPYEQYF.

This clonotype has a handful of counts. This chain uses TRBV10-3 with TRBJ2-5; D unclear. From germline, CDR1 is ENHRY and CDR2 SYGVKD. The V gene lost 4 bases and the J gene lost 3 bases, with 6 bases spanning the gap. This CDR3 has 12 residues. The CDR3 bases are TGTGCCATCAGTGGTCCGGAAGAGACCCAGTACTTC. Residues: CAISGPEETQYF.

This clonotype showed up just a few times. The CDR3 nucleotides read TGTGCCAGCAGTTTATTAGTCGGGCCGGGGGGGCATGAGCAGTACTTC. Translated, it gives CASSLLVGPGGHEQYF. The V gene is TRBV27, the J gene TRBJ2-7, with TRBD2 identical over 8 bases. The CDR3 sequence is 16 residues long. The V gene's germline CDR1 is MNHEY and CDR2 SMNVEV (reference sequence). Trimming took 1 base from V and 7 from J; bases not matched to a gene: 12.

CDR3 in DNA: TGTGCCACCAGTGATCCGCGGGGGGGACAAGAGACCCAGTACTTC. Residues: CATSDPRGGQETQYF. The chain links TRBV24-1 to TRBJ2-5, with TRBD2 matching 9 bases. The CDR3 is 15 amino acids. The trim removed 3 bases at V and 2 bases at J, leaving 3 bases unmatched. Per the germline V gene, CDR1 is KGHDR and CDR2 is SFDVKD.

The J gene is TRBJ1-3, the V gene TRBV6-5; no definite D call. Trimming cost V 0 bases and J 4 bases, with 10 bases left between them. The germline V gene has CDR1 MNHEY and CDR2 SVGAGI. There are 15 residues in the CDR3. The CDR3 loop is CASSYSMTGGNTIYF. The CDR3 coding sequence is TGTGCCAGCAGTTACTCGATGACCGGGGGAAACACCATATATTTT.

The chain is built from TRBV20-1 and TRBJ2-7, with unresolved D. CDR1 DFQATT and CDR2 SNEGSKA come from the germline V gene (reference sequence). Trimming took 5 bases from V and 3 from J, leaving 20 bases between them. This CDR3 spans 15 amino acids. The CDR3 DNA is TGCAGTGCTTCCCGTAAAGCTGTCCGGAACTACGAGCAGTACTTC. This gives the protein CSASRKAVRNYEQYF.

The chain employs TRBV20-1 and TRBJ2-3, with 10 bases matching TRBD2. V shed 3 bases, J shed 0 bases, and the junction held 6 bases outside the gene matches. Per the germline V gene, CDR1 is DFQATT and CDR2 is SNEGSKA (reference sequence). This CDR3 spans 16 amino acids. In DNA, the CDR3 is TGCAGTGCTAGTGGACTAGCGGAACCTAGCACAGATACGCAGTATTTT. It codes for CSASGLAEPSTDTQYF.

The gene calls are TRBV27 and TRBJ2-1; 11 bases map to TRBD2. Germline V CDR1 and CDR2: MNHEY, SMNVEV (reference sequence). The length of the CDR3 is 17 residues. Trimming removed 6 bases from V and 0 bases from J; junction bases left unmatched: 7. In nucleotides, the CDR3 is TGTGCCAGCAGGCCGACTAGCGGGATTCCCTCCTACAATGAGCAGTTCTTC. Its protein product is CASRPTSGIPSYNEQFF.

This clonotype occurred a few times. The chain combines TRBV20-1 with TRBJ2-7; D gene unclear. Germline values: CDR1 DFQATT, CDR2 SNEGSKA (reference sequence). This CDR3 region has 14 residues. Trimming took 0 bases from V and 0 from J, leaving 9 bases between them. The CDR3 sequence: CSARDPKFSYEQYF. In nucleotides, the CDR3 is TGCAGTGCTAGAGATCCGAAGTTCTCCTACGAGCAGTACTTC.

This chain joins TRBV20-1 and TRBJ2-7, with D possibly TRBD1 on 5 matching bases. This CDR3 is built from 14 residues. Trimming pared 4 bases from V and 2 bases from J, leaving 15 bases between. CDR1 is DFQATT, CDR2 SNEGSKA, per germline (reference sequence). The CDR3 DNA reads TGCAGTGCTACGTTCGGCAGGGTGACCTACGAGCAGTACTTC. This gives the protein CSATFGRVTYEQYF.

This clonotype showed up many times. V usage is TRBV5-1 and J usage is TRBJ2-5; 7 bases match TRBD2. Germline V lookup: CDR1 SGHRS, CDR2 YFSETQ. The CDR3 contains 12 residues. Trimming removed 5 bases from V and 5 bases from J; junction bases left unmatched: 3. The CDR3 DNA reads TGCGCCAGCAGACTAGCGTACGAGACCCAGTACTTC. This sequence encodes CASRLAYETQYF. The complete variable domain, with remaining parts taken from reference TRBV5-1 and TRBJ2-5, reads KAGVTQTPRYLIKTRGQQVTLSCSPISGHRSVSWYQQTPGQGLQFLFEYFSETQRNKGNFPGRFSGRQFSNSRSEMNVSTLELGDSALYLCASRLAYETQYFGPGTRLLVL.

The chain links TRBV28 to TRBJ2-3; D ambiguous. Germline loops: CDR1 MDHEN, CDR2 SYDVKM. V gave up 5 bases and J gave up 1 base, with 16 bases separating them. This CDR3 region has 16 residues. CDR3 in amino acids: CASSPISWSGTDTQYF. The DNA for the CDR3 is TGTGCCAGCAGTCCTATTAGCTGGAGCGGCACAGATACGCAGTATTTT.